Reported below is one TCR beta chain. Its recognized antigen is unknown. This may be a read error: a much more frequent sequence differs by one nucleotide. A distance of 8 bases separates the germline ends of V and J, which lose 0 bases and 2 bases respectively. Taken from cysteine to phenylalanine, the CDR3 has 13 residues. Of the read, only the CDR3 DNA is kept; its 39 bases are in frame from base 1. Via the germline V gene (reference sequence), CDR1 is DFQATT and CDR2 SNEGSKA. Graves' hyperthyroidism was defined as stable when no progression to ophthalmopathy occurred over 18 months of follow-up. Hyperthyroidism patients were aged 18 to 65 years and newly diagnosed, with disease duration of less than 2 months. Any patient with an uncontrolled infection, another autoimmune disease, pregnancy or lactation was excluded. Diagnoses relied on clinical symptoms, serum thyroxine and TRAb, thyroid ultrasound and orbital computed tomography. Ficoll-Paque density gradient centrifugation was used to isolate PBMCs from around 10 ml of fresh peripheral blood. Trizol reagent was used to extract total RNA, and RNA quality was then checked on an Agilent 2100 Bioanalyzer.

The TCR beta CDR3 regions were amplified from RNA transcripts. The TCR CDR3 was subjected to a first round of RT-PCR using the HTBI primer set and the Qiagen OneStep RT-PCR kit. The libraries were constructed in a second round of multiplex PCR and then size-selected and purified. Libraries were sequenced paired-end with 100 bp reads on an Illumina HiSeq2000. The study's processing was this. Raw data were processed with SOAPnuke, discarding reads with adapters, uncalled bases, mean Phred below 15, or no exact constant-primer or identifier match. High-quality paired reads were merged with COPE v1.2.5, and unique nucleotide sequences were defined as clonotypes. MiTCR v1.1 was used to align clonotypes to the IMGT TRBV, TRBD and TRBJ reference segments. The analysis was restricted to V-J combinations with a frequency above 0.0001, which together covered 99% to 99.2% of the repertoires. The TCS score was defined as F50 (clonal expansion) divided by E x V (chaos), with BLOSUM62-based TCRdist calculated between CDR3 peptides within each V-J. Welch's t-statistics and random forest reduced fewer than 550 V-J features to around 14, which were used in a naive Bayes classifier (R e1071). Clones were called with MiXCR by TCRdb after fastp trimmed the public reads at Q25, and only in-frame beta chains were retained. Rows matching on CDR3 protein sequence are summarized as one entry with the most common DNA and genes. TCRdb's processing, not the authors', yielded these V and J calls. Within this sample are 380,000 or so distinct CDR3 sequences, with about 14% of them counted one time only. The ten largest clones capture 20% to 25% of the sample.

This specimen comes from a study of T cells in Graves' hyperthyroidism and ophthalmopathy (dated by TCRdb to 2018 to 2020). Concerning the study at large: Peripheral blood samples were taken at initial diagnosis, before any treatment was given. A discovery cohort of approximately 100 patients, fewer than 50 with Graves' ophthalmopathy and 55 to 60 with stable Graves' hyperthyroidism, was used to find distinguishing TCR V-J signatures. Whether ophthalmopathy could be predicted prospectively was tested in an independent validation cohort made up of 18 hyperthyroidism patients plus 17 patients who later progressed to ophthalmopathy. For training and testing, the 95 to 100 patients in the discovery cohort were randomly divided in a 7:3 ratio. In addition, the study compared T-cell repertoires in thyroid tissue and in blood from six Graves' hyperthyroidism patients. After sampling, hyperthyroidism patients received methimazole starting at 30 mg daily, and ophthalmopathy patients received high-dose intravenous methylprednisolone. The paper describes TCR Vbeta CDR3 sequencing of 130 to 150 peripheral blood samples, made up of under 50 ophthalmopathy patients, roughly 75 hyperthyroidism patients and about 17 progressor patients.

What the research found in general, with its limitations: In cross-validation, a model built on a 13 V-J signature told ophthalmopathy apart from stable hyperthyroidism with 85% to 90% sensitivity and roughly 81% specificity, and in testing the same model reached 80%/75%. In validation, the model predicted progression to ophthalmopathy a median of 6.5 months before onset, with 65% to 71% sensitivity and nearly 75% specificity. No statistical method was used to set the sample size in advance, and investigators knew the group allocation. Blood samples also contained most of the expanded thyroid clonotypes (frequency above 0.001), which suggests that blood repertoires may reflect thyroid immune responses.

The receptor comes from a woman in her twenties or thirties with Graves' hyperthyroidism. The sequence links TRBV20-1 to TRBJ2-7; the D gene is possibly TRBD1, with 6 bases matching. Sequencing input: blood. Here is the DNA: TGCAGTGCTAGAGAGGCAGGGGCCTACGAGCAGTACTTC. Translated, this is CSAREAGAYEQYF.